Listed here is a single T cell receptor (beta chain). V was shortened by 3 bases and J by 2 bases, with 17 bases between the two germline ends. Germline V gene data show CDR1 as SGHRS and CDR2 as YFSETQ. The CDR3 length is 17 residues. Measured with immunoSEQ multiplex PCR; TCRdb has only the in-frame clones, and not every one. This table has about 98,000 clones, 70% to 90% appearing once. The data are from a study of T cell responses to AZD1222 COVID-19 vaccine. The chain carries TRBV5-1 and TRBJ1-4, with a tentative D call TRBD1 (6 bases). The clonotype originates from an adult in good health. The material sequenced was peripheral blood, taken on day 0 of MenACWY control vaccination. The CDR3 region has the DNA TGCGCCAGCAGCTCAGGGGTTTCTGAAGGGACTAATGAAAAACTGTTTTTT. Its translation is CASSSGVSEGTNEKLFF.